Described below is a single T cell receptor (beta chain) sequence and its context. This specimen comes from a study of blood T cell repertoires in COVID-19. Study background: Whether acute or convalescent, the COVID-19 samples came from the United States, Italy and Spain. Sources were T cells, B-cell-depleted T cells, or PBMCs; the material itself was cDNA or gDNA.

In the source study's methods: The assay estimated nucleated cells by amplifying reference gene primers. Sequencing used immunoSEQ multiplex PCR; TCRdb keeps in-frame clones, though not all of them. V and J calls and clone size are as listed in that table; D and trimming were resolved from the DNA. The table lists approximately 120,000 clones, 75% to 90% of them singletons. Germline V lookup: CDR1 MNHEY, CDR2 SMNVEV (reference sequence). The CDR3 consists of 16 residues. V dropped 6 bases and J dropped 4; count of bases not matched to a gene: 13. Material: peripheral blood. V usage is TRBV27 and J usage is TRBJ2-5, with TRBD2 identical over 8 bases. This receptor was identified in a human donor in a cohort sampled during active COVID-19. CDR3 amino acids: CASRHFPLAEGETQYF. The CDR3 coding sequence is TGTGCCAGCAGGCATTTCCCACTAGCGGAGGGAGAGACCCAGTACTTC.